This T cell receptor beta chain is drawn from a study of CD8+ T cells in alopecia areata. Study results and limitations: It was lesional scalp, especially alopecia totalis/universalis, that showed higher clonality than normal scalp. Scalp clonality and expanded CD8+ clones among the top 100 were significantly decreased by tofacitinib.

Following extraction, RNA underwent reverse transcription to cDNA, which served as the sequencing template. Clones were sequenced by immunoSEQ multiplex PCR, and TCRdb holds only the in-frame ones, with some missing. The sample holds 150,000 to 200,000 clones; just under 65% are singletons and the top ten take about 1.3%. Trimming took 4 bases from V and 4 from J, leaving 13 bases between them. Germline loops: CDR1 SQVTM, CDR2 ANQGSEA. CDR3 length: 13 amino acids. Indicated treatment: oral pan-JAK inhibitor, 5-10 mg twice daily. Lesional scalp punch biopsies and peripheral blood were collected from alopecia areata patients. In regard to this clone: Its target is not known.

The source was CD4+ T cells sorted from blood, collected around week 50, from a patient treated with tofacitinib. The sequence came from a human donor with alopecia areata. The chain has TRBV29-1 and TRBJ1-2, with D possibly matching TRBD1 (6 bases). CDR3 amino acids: CSVGQRGGYGYTF. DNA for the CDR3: TGCAGCGTTGGTCAGAGAGGGGGCTATGGCTACACCTTC.